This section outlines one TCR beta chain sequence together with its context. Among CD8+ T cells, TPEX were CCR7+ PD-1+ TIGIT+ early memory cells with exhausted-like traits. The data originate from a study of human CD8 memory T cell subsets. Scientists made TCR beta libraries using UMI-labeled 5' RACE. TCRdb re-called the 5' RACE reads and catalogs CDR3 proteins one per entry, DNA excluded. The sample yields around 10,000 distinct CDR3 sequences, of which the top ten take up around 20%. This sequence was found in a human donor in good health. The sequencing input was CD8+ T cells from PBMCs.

CDR3 amino acids: CASSTSVNVRSYEQYF. This sequence joins TRBV21-1 and TRBJ2-7. TRBV21-1 is flagged as a pseudogene. This CDR3 has 16 residues.